A selection of T cell receptor beta chains follows, all from one sample in a study of blood T cell repertoires in COVID-19. Method: immunoSEQ multiplex PCR; TCRdb's copy keeps in-frame clones and lacks some. The data contain about 230,000 clones, about nine tenths of them singletons. The sample comprised peripheral blood. Receptor source: a man aged 50 to 59 with COVID-19, enrolled during active disease. Each CDR3 is given with its conserved first and last residue. The D gene is left open where the match is weak. Clone size is shown for a subset of rows, as once, few, many or a class of expanded clone.

j_gene | abundance | d_gene | v_gene | CDR3aa | CDR3nt
TRBJ2-2 | NA | TRBD1 | TRBV19 | CASSIMTGGTGELFF | TGTGCCAGTAGTATAATGACAGGGGGCACCGGGGAGCTGTTTTTT
TRBJ2-3 | NA | TRBD2 | TRBV2 | CASSEGLAGVDTQYF | TGTGCCAGCAGCGAGGGACTAGCGGGAGTAGATACGCAGTATTTT
TRBJ1-2 | NA | TRBD1 | TRBV12-3/TRBV12-4 | CAIGDRGHGYTF | TGTGCCATAGGGGACAGGGGGCATGGCTACACCTTC
TRBJ2-2 | NA | TRBD2 | TRBV7-7 | CASNLFAGGDNTGELFF | TGTGCTAGCAACTTGTTCGCGGGAGGGGATAACACCGGGGAGCTGTTTTTT
TRBJ2-1 | NA | TRBD2 | TRBV11-2 | CASSLGLATYNEQFF | TGTGCCAGCAGCTTGGGACTAGCAACCTACAATGAGCAGTTCTTC
TRBJ2-5 | few | TRBD2 | TRBV5-1 | CASSLGRERVTQYF | TGCGCCAGCAGCTTGGGGCGGGAGCGGGTGACCCAGTACTTC
TRBJ1-6 | NA | NA | TRBV6-6 | CASSPPRGDNYNSPLHF | TGTGCCAGCAGTCCTCCACGGGGTGACAATTATAATTCACCCCTCCACTTT
TRBJ2-1 | NA | NA | TRBV24-1 | CATSDPRGSYNEQFF | TGTGCCACCAGTGATCCTCGCGGGTCCTACAATGAGCAGTTCTTC
TRBJ1-4 | NA | TRBD1 | TRBV28 | CASSLYHLPGQGLEKLFF | TGTGCCAGCAGTCTCTATCACCTACCGGGACAGGGGCTTGAAAAACTGTTTTTT
TRBJ1-1 | NA | TRBD1 | TRBV7-9 | CASAPGGMWKGTEAFF | TGTGCCAGTGCCCCAGGGGGAATGTGGAAGGGCACTGAAGCTTTCTTT
TRBJ1-3 | NA | NA | TRBV20-1 | CSAADTIYF | TGCAGTGCGGCTGACACCATATATTTT
TRBJ1-2 | NA | TRBD1 | TRBV5-1 | CASSLEGQNYGYTF | TGCGCCAGCAGCTTGGAGGGACAGAACTATGGCTACACCTTC
TRBJ1-5 | NA | NA | TRBV5-1 | CASSREGSNQPQHF | TGCGCCAGCAGTCGGGAGGGTAGCAATCAGCCCCAGCATTTT
TRBJ2-7 | NA | NA | TRBV7-8 | CASSLSRSYEQYF | TGTGCCAGCAGCTTAAGTAGGAGTTACGAGCAGTACTTC
TRBJ2-1 | NA | TRBD1 | TRBV27 | CASKRTGREQFF | TGTGCCAGCAAACGGACAGGGCGTGAGCAGTTCTTC
TRBJ1-1 | NA | NA | TRBV19 | CARLTGVMNTEAFF | TGTGCCAGGTTGACGGGGGTAATGAACACTGAAGCTTTCTTT
TRBJ1-5 | NA | TRBD1 | TRBV2 | CASSQQGNSNQPQHF | TGTGCCAGCAGCCAACAGGGGAATAGCAATCAGCCCCAGCATTTT
TRBJ1-4 | NA | NA | TRBV9 | CASSGKTGATNEKLFF | TGTGCCAGCAGCGGGAAGACGGGAGCAACTAATGAAAAACTGTTTTTT
TRBJ2-1 | NA | NA | TRBV9 | CASSGGTKTYNEQFF | TGTGCCAGCAGCGGAGGGACAAAAACCTACAATGAGCAGTTCTTC
TRBJ2-5 | NA | TRBD2 | TRBV3-1/TRBV3-2 | CASNHLASGEETQYF | TGTGCCAGCAACCATCTTGCTAGCGGAGAAGAGACCCAGTACTTC
TRBJ2-7 | NA | NA | TRBV5-4 | CASSPGHSYEQYF | TGTGCCAGCAGCCCTGGACATTCCTACGAGCAGTACTTC
TRBJ2-3 | NA | TRBD2 | TRBV9 | CASSSGTRGADTQYF | TGTGCCAGCAGCTCCGGGACTAGAGGAGCAGATACGCAGTATTTT
TRBJ2-5 | NA | NA | TRBV27 | CASSLPQGYQETQYF | TGTGCCAGCAGTTTACCCCAGGGGTACCAAGAGACCCAGTACTTC
TRBJ1-1 | NA | NA | TRBV4-1 | CASRATGRGTEAFF | TGCGCCAGCAGGGCTACAGGGAGGGGGACTGAAGCTTTCTTT
TRBJ2-5 | NA | NA | TRBV5-4 | CASSSTPVNQETQYF | TGTGCCAGCAGCTCCACACCTGTAAACCAAGAGACCCAGTACTTC
TRBJ2-3 | NA | NA | TRBV5-6 | CASSFRGTDTQYF | TGTGCCAGCAGCTTTAGAGGAACAGATACGCAGTATTTT
TRBJ1-1 | few | NA | TRBV29-1 | CSVDRDGTEAFF | TGCAGCGTTGACAGGGATGGGACTGAAGCTTTCTTT
TRBJ2-1 | NA | TRBD2 | TRBV5-4 | CASSRLAGYNEQFF | TGTGCCAGCAGTAGACTAGCGGGCTACAATGAGCAGTTCTTC
TRBJ2-3 | NA | NA | TRBV27 | CASRAREYGGTDTQYF | TGTGCCAGCAGGGCCCGAGAGTACGGAGGCACAGATACGCAGTATTTT
TRBJ2-1 | NA | NA | TRBV9 | CASSPSPIGSSYNEQFF | TGTGCCAGCAGCCCGAGCCCTATCGGGAGCTCCTACAATGAGCAGTTCTTC
TRBJ1-2 | NA | NA | TRBV27 | CASSLSPDSTYGYTF | TGTGCCAGCAGTTTATCCCCCGACAGCACCTATGGCTACACCTTC
TRBJ1-1 | NA | TRBD1 | TRBV19 | CARIPRQGAEAFF | TGTGCCAGGATCCCTCGACAGGGGGCTGAAGCTTTCTTT
TRBJ1-1 | NA | TRBD1 | TRBV27 | CASSFKATGTERSRTEAFF | TGTGCCAGCAGTTTCAAAGCAACCGGGACAGAGAGGTCTAGGACTGAAGCTTTCTTT
TRBJ2-1 | few | TRBD2 | TRBV3-1/TRBV3-2 | CASSQGDARGAVEQFF | TGTGCCAGCAGCCAAGGAGACGCGCGGGGGGCGGTCGAGCAGTTCTTC
TRBJ1-2 | NA | TRBD1 | TRBV4-2 | CASSQALTGTGNGYTF | TGTGCCAGCAGCCAAGCACTAACCGGGACAGGGAATGGCTACACCTTC
TRBJ2-7 | medium-sized | NA | TRBV6-5 | CASSPYFSDSYEQYF | TGTGCCAGCAGTCCGTACTTCTCGGACAGCTACGAGCAGTACTTC
TRBJ2-7 | NA | TRBD2 | TRBV11-2 | CASSPGLAGNSYEQYF | TGTGCCAGCAGCCCCGGACTAGCGGGGAACTCCTACGAGCAGTACTTC
TRBJ2-1 | NA | NA | TRBV18 | CASSPPGGLNEQFF | TGTGCCAGCTCACCACCCGGGGGGCTCAATGAGCAGTTCTTC
TRBJ2-2 | NA | TRBD2 | TRBV5-4 | CASSKGLVGNTGELFF | TGTGCCAGCAGCAAAGGACTAGTAGGGAACACCGGGGAGCTGTTTTTT
TRBJ2-1 | NA | NA | TRBV6-5 | CASRTATYNEQFF | TGTGCCAGTCGGACAGCCACGTACAATGAGCAGTTCTTC
TRBJ1-1 | NA | NA | TRBV27 | CASSPLLGARGTEAFF | TGTGCCAGCAGCCCCCTTTTGGGGGCCCGGGGCACTGAAGCTTTCTTT
TRBJ2-2 | NA | NA | TRBV5-5 | CASSSSGSNTGELFF | TGTGCCAGCAGCTCCTCCGGGAGCAACACCGGGGAGCTGTTTTTT
TRBJ2-2 | NA | TRBD1 | TRBV7-7 | CASSSRDRGFPGELFF | TGTGCTAGCAGCTCCCGGGACAGGGGATTCCCCGGGGAGCTGTTTTTT
TRBJ1-5 | NA | TRBD1 | TRBV5-4 | CASSKGQGARGQPQHF | TGTGCCAGCAGCAAGGGACAGGGGGCACGAGGTCAGCCCCAGCATTTT
TRBJ1-5 | NA | TRBD1 | TRBV4-3 | CASSQALPTGMNQPQHF | TGCGCCAGCAGCCAAGCCCTCCCGACAGGGATGAATCAGCCCCAGCATTTT
TRBJ1-2 | NA | TRBD1 | TRBV10-3 | CAISESGQGYGYTF | TGTGCCATCAGTGAGTCGGGACAGGGCTATGGCTACACCTTC
TRBJ2-5 | NA | TRBD1 | TRBV5-1 | CASSLGGDRVGLETQYF | TGCGCCAGCAGCTTGGGGGGTGACAGGGTAGGATTGGAGACCCAGTACTTC
TRBJ2-1 | NA | NA | TRBV4-2 | CASSQDWGGVNNEQFF | TGTGCCAGCAGCCAAGATTGGGGGGGCGTAAACAATGAGCAGTTCTTC
TRBJ1-5 | NA | NA | TRBV5-3 | CARSLDRWKIYSNQPQHF | TGTGCCAGAAGCTTGGACAGGTGGAAGATCTATAGCAATCAGCCCCAGCATTTT
TRBJ1-6 | NA | TRBD1 | TRBV6-5 | CASRRGGTNSPLHF | TGTGCCAGCAGGAGAGGGGGCACTAATTCACCCCTCCACTTT
TRBJ1-2 | NA | NA | TRBV10-3 | CAINSGQSANYGYTF | TGTGCCATCAACTCTGGACAGTCCGCTAACTATGGCTACACCTTC
TRBJ2-3 | NA | NA | TRBV6-6 | CASPPGGWVSTDTQYF | TGTGCCAGTCCTCCTGGGGGGTGGGTGAGCACAGATACGCAGTATTTT
TRBJ1-6 | NA | NA | TRBV9 | CASSDPQGSSYNSPLHF | TGTGCCAGCAGCGACCCTCAAGGGAGCTCCTATAATTCACCCCTCCACTTT